Below, 24 T cell receptor beta chains from the same sample are listed, as sequenced in a study of blood T cell repertoires in COVID-19. The data were produced by immunoSEQ multiplex PCR, yet TCRdb's version contains in-frame clones alone and is incomplete. The sample has approximately 240,000 clones, roughly 80% seen once. The sample consisted of peripheral blood. All receptors come from a middle-aged woman with active or convalescent COVID-19.

J is TRBJ1-2 and V is TRBV10-3; D is unclear. CDR1 and CDR2 (germline): ENHRY, SYGVKD. The CDR3 is 16 residues long. The germline V and J ends were trimmed by 0 bases and 0 bases, with 11 bases remaining between them. The CDR3: CAISESLATTNYGYTF. The CDR3 DNA sequence: TGTGCCATCAGTGAGTCTTTGGCAACGACTAACTATGGCTACACCTTC.

The chain recombines TRBV19 with TRBJ1-1, with TRBD1 matching 10 bases. The CDR3 runs to 15 residues. Germline V lookup: CDR1 LNHDA, CDR2 SQIVND (reference sequence). J lost 1 base, V lost 3 bases, and 2 bases had no gene match. The CDR3 here is CASSIRDRGNTEAFF. DNA for the CDR3: TGTGCCAGTAGTATCCGGGACAGGGGGAACACTGAAGCTTTCTTT.

The chain employs TRBV18 and TRBJ1-1; TRBD1 might be the D (5 bases). This CDR3 comprises 15 residues. With 2 bases removed from V and 1 base from J, the gap between germline ends came to 11 bases. The germline gives CDR1 KGHSH, CDR2 LQKENI. The CDR3 sequence is CASSPLGTANTEAFF. The CDR3 DNA reads TGTGCCAGCTCACCATTAGGGACTGCGAACACTGAAGCTTTCTTT.

The chain links TRBV12-3 or TRBV12-4 to TRBJ1-1, with D possibly matching TRBD1 (5 bases). This CDR3 contains 12 residues. V lost 5 bases, J lost 10 bases, and 14 bases lay in between. CDR3 sequence: CASSPRQTRAFF. CDR3 bases: TGTGCCAGCAGTCCCCGACAGACTAGAGCTTTCTTT.

The chain has TRBV5-1 and TRBJ2-4, with 8 bases fitting TRBD1. This CDR3 contains 15 residues. From germline, CDR1 is SGHRS and CDR2 YFSETQ. The V gene end was trimmed by 0 bases and the J gene end by 7 bases; junction bases not matched to a gene: 6. In nucleotides, the CDR3 is TGCGCCAGCAGCTTGGTGCAGGGGGCAATGAACATTCAGTACTTC. Translated, it gives CASSLVQGAMNIQYF.

The chain combines TRBV7-3 with TRBJ2-5, with TRBD2 matching over 11 bases. J gave up 1 base and V 6 bases, and 4 bases lay outside the gene matches. Germline V gene sequence: CDR1 SGHTA, CDR2 FQGTGA. The CDR3 loop spans 15 amino acids. This chain's CDR3 is CASSTTSGAQETQYF. Here the CDR3 DNA reads TGTGCCAGCAGTACGACTAGCGGGGCCCAAGAGACCCAGTACTTC.

This clone occurred a few times. The chain joins TRBV18 to TRBJ1-6, with D hard to call. The V and J ends lost 6 bases and 4 bases respectively, with 4 bases between them. The CDR3 totals 12 residues. The germline gives CDR1 KGHSH, CDR2 LQKENI. CDR3 residues: CASSPYNSPLHF. The CDR3 nucleotides are TGTGCCAGCTCCCCTTATAATTCACCCCTCCACTTT.

The chain carries TRBV5-1 and TRBJ1-3; D is perhaps TRBD1 (5 bases). The V and J ends lost 0 bases and 1 base respectively, with 8 bases between them. The CDR3 is made up of 15 amino acids. Germline lookup yields CDR1 SGHRS and CDR2 YFSETQ. In nucleotides, the CDR3 is TGCGCCAGCAGCTTGGATGGGGGGTCTGGAAACACCATATATTTT. It encodes CASSLDGGSGNTIYF.

V usage is TRBV5-1 and J usage is TRBJ2-7; maybe TRBD1 (6 bases). The CDR3 is 14 amino acids. CDR1 is SGHRS and CDR2 is YFSETQ in the germline V gene. V lost 0 bases and J 7 bases, leaving 14 bases between the germline ends. CDR3 in amino acids: CASSLETGFREQYF. The CDR3 DNA reads TGCGCCAGCAGCTTGGAGACAGGTTTCCGGGAGCAGTACTTC.

About this clone itself: One base away lies a much larger clone, so this may be a sequencing read error. The chain has TRBV7-9 and TRBJ2-5, with TRBD2 matching 11 bases. The CDR3 is made up of 14 amino acids. CDR1 and CDR2 from the germline V gene are SEHNR and FQNEAQ (reference sequence). The CDR3 here is CASSVAGGQETQYF. In DNA form, the CDR3 reads TGTGCCAGCAGCGTAGCGGGGGGGCAAGAGACCCAGTACTTC.

V gene TRBV30 combines with J gene TRBJ1-6; D not resolved. V lost 3 bases, J lost 10 bases, and 16 bases lay in between. The CDR3 extends over 14 amino acids. The germline V gene encodes CDR1 GTSNPN and CDR2 SVGIG (reference sequence). CDR3 coding DNA: TGTGCCTGGAGAACAAACGGGGTTCGCTCACCCCTCCACTTT. This codes for CAWRTNGVRSPLHF. The full variable domain, completed using reference TRBV30 and TRBJ1-6, is SQTIHQWPATLVQPVGSPLSLECTVEGTSNPNLYWYRQAAGRGLQLLFYSVGIGQISSEVPQNLSASRPQDRQFILSSKKLLLSDSGFYLCAWRTNGVRSPLHFGNGTRLTVT.

The chain links TRBV29-1 to TRBJ2-5; D perhaps matches TRBD2 (6 bases). Trimming stripped 6 bases from V and 3 bases from J, with 17 bases between. CDR3 length equals 14 residues. CDR1 and CDR2 from the germline V gene are SQVTM and ANQGSEA. CDR3 protein: CSVAPGTGKETQYF. In nucleotides, the CDR3 is TGCAGCGTCGCCCCAGGGACTGGGAAAGAGACCCAGTACTTC.

The rearrangement links TRBV3-1 (or the pseudogene TRBV3-2) to TRBJ2-2, with D possibly being TRBD2 (5 bases). The V end lost 1 base, the J end lost 7 bases, and 13 bases lay between the germline ends. The CDR3 has 15 amino acids. CDR1 and CDR2 (germline): LGHDT, YNNKEL (reference sequence). CDR3 sequence: CASSQGPGRDGELFF. In nucleotides, the CDR3 is TGTGCCAGCAGCCAAGGTCCGGGAAGGGACGGGGAGCTGTTTTTT.

This clone was seen only a few times. V usage is TRBV6-1 and J usage is TRBJ2-7, with D unresolved. Trimming cost V 0 bases and J 2 bases, with 5 bases left between them. Per germline, CDR1 MNHNS and CDR2 SASEGT. This CDR3 is 13 amino acids long. The CDR3 protein is CASSEAATYEQYV. The CDR3 DNA reads TGTGCCAGCAGTGAAGCGGCCACCTACGAGCAGTACGTC.

V gene TRBV7-2 combines with J gene TRBJ1-1; possibly TRBD1 for D (6 bases). This CDR3 has 17 residues. V was trimmed by 1 base and J by 5 bases, leaving 20 bases between them. From germline, CDR1 is SGHTA and CDR2 FQGNSA. This CDR3 is CASSLGAGARSSTEAFF. Written as DNA, the CDR3 is TGTGCCAGCAGCTTAGGTGCGGGGGCTCGTTCGAGTACTGAAGCTTTCTTT.

This clone appeared many times. This chain connects TRBV14 to TRBJ1-1, with D possibly being TRBD1 (6 bases). Germline CDR1 reads SGHDN; CDR2 reads FVKESK. Trimming cost V 4 bases and J 5 bases, with 8 bases left between them. The CDR3 covers 12 residues. This CDR3 is CASSLDRTEAFF. For the CDR3, the DNA is TGTGCCAGCAGCCTCGACAGGACTGAAGCTTTCTTT.

The gene calls are TRBV5-1 and TRBJ1-2; D may be TRBD1 (5 bases). V was cut by 4 bases and J by 4 bases, with 11 bases left in between. CDR3 size: 13 residues. The germline V gene has CDR1 SGHRS and CDR2 YFSETQ. In DNA, the CDR3 is TGCGCCAGCAGCGAGGGACTCCTCTATGGCTACACCTTC. Translation gives CASSEGLLYGYTF.

The chain employs TRBV5-1 and TRBJ2-2; 7 bases agree with TRBD2. With 3 bases clipped from V and 1 base from J, the junction kept 6 bases outside the gene matches. Germline V gives CDR1 SGHRS, CDR2 YFSETQ. CDR3 length: 16 amino acids. Here the CDR3 DNA reads TGCGCCAGCAGCTCACCGGGACTACAGAACACCGGGGAGCTGTTTTTT. It codes for CASSSPGLQNTGELFF. Drawing the rest from reference TRBV5-1 and TRBJ2-2, the complete variable domain is KAGVTQTPRYLIKTRGQQVTLSCSPISGHRSVSWYQQTPGQGLQFLFEYFSETQRNKGNFPGRFSGRQFSNSRSEMNVSTLELGDSALYLCASSSPGLQNTGELFFGEGSRLTVL.

The V gene is TRBV6-1, the J gene TRBJ2-7; D might be TRBD1 (6 bases). V was pared by 3 bases and J by 2 bases, with 14 bases between. This CDR3 has 15 amino acids. Germline V gene lookup returns CDR1 MNHNS and CDR2 SASEGT. CDR3 nucleotide sequence: TGTGCCAGCAGTGACACGGGACATCCAACCTACGAGCAGTACTTC. Residues: CASSDTGHPTYEQYF.

The V gene is TRBV29-1, the J gene TRBJ1-5; 7 bases fit TRBD1. J gave up 0 bases and V 7 bases, and 6 bases lay outside the gene matches. The CDR3 length is 14 residues. CDR1 and CDR2 from the germline V gene are SQVTM and ANQGSEA. CDR3 nucleotide sequence: TGCAGCGCCTCACAGGGGTTTAGCAATCAGCCCCAGCATTTT. Residues: CSASQGFSNQPQHF.

The chain couples TRBV11-2 to TRBJ1-3; TRBD1 might be the D (5 bases). Germline V gives CDR1 SGHAT, CDR2 FQNNGV. This CDR3 comprises 15 residues. V was shortened by 5 bases and J by 0 bases, with 11 bases between the two germline ends. The CDR3, as DNA: TGTGCCAGCAGCGAACAGGTCTTCTCTGGAAACACCATATATTTT. This translates into CASSEQVFSGNTIYF.

The J gene is TRBJ2-4, the V gene TRBV7-5; the D segment call TRBD2 is taken from the table without a DNA check. TRBV7-5 is designated a pseudogene. The CDR3 spans 17 residues. The CDR3 region has the DNA TGTGTCAGAAGCTTAGGCGGGGGGAGTTTTAGCCAAAACATTCAGTACTTC. It is translated as CVRSLGGGSFSQNIQYF.

The sample holds a few counts of this clone. The gene calls are TRBV6-5 and TRBJ1-2; 7 positions agree with TRBD1. CDR3 length: 13 residues. Germline V gene sequence: CDR1 MNHEY, CDR2 SVGAGI. J lost 1 base, V lost 5 bases, and 1 base had no gene match. CDR3 DNA sequence: TGTGCCAGCAGTACAGGGGTTAACTATGGCTACACCTTC. Its translation: CASSTGVNYGYTF.

The chain links TRBV30 to TRBJ1-6, with D maybe TRBD1 (6 bases). Germline CDR1 is GTSNPN and CDR2 is SVGIG (reference sequence). The V end was cut by 8 bases, the J end by 9 bases, with 17 bases between. The CDR3 is 13 amino acids. The CDR3 sequence: CAGTWARGSPLHF. In DNA, the CDR3 is TGTGCCGGAACCTGGGCCAGGGGTTCACCCCTCCACTTT.